One T cell receptor beta chain is described in this entry. Its matching antigen is unknown. Germline V CDR1 and CDR2: SGHRS, YFSETQ. This CDR3 region has 15 residues. The junction had 4 bases not matched to a gene; V was cut back by 0 bases and J by 4 bases. Measured with immunoSEQ multiplex PCR; TCRdb has only the in-frame clones, and not every one. In the table there are 250,000 to 300,000 clones, about 86% of which are singletons. These data originate in a study of cytomegalovirus exposure and HLA in healthy donors. Study-level points and caveats: Most TCR sequences showed up rarely, but some public TCRs showed up in many donors. Among TCR beta chains, those listed as cytomegalovirus-associated numbered about 160.

This sequence was found in a woman younger than 30 in good health and CMV-seronegative. This sequence joins TRBV5-1 and TRBJ2-1; TRBD2 aligns across 7 bases. The specimen was PBMCs. As DNA, the CDR3 is TGCGCCAGCAGCTTGGCCGGGGAGGGGTACAATGAGCAGTTCTTC. This translates into CASSLAGEGYNEQFF.